The T cell receptor beta chain under discussion was sequenced for a study of blood T cell repertoires in COVID-19. About the study: Whether acute or convalescent, the COVID-19 samples came from the United States, Italy and Spain.

The authors' processing: It was from reference gene primer amplification that nucleated cell counts were estimated. This table comes from immunoSEQ multiplex PCR, and its TCRdb copy is limited to in-frame clones, with some not included. The DNA gave D and trimming, while V, J and clone size come from that table. Here the sample spans about 270,000 clones, around 91% being singletons. Donors of Cohort 3 who recovered were those that had two negative PCRs, clearance, or symptom resolution. The receptor was isolated from a woman between 18 and 29 years old who had recovered from COVID-19. The sequenced sample consisted of PBMCs or T cells enriched from blood (not recorded which).

CDR3 nucleotides: TGTGCCAGCAGGGATTTGGACAGCCGGAATGAAAAACTGTTTTTT. Its protein product is CASRDLDSRNEKLFF. The V and J genes are TRBV6-5 and TRBJ1-4; tentative D call: TRBD1 (6 bases). The CDR3 has 15 residues. Germline values: CDR1 MNHEY, CDR2 SVGAGI. The germline V and J ends were trimmed by 6 bases and 5 bases, with 16 bases remaining between them.